One and the same sample provided the 9 T cell receptor beta chains below, sequenced in a study of metastatic and nonmetastatic thyroid tumors. Nobody among the patients had been given any treatment before thyroid surgery. With MiXCR, TCRdb reprocessed the PCR reads. The sample has approximately 6,000 clones, around 30% seen once. The sample consisted of tumor tissue. These receptor sequences come from a female donor with papillary thyroid cancer or a benign thyroid nodule (not recorded which). Some clones in this sample may be carry-over from other donors' samples.

V is TRBV28 and J is TRBJ2-7, with 8 nucleotides matching TRBD1. This CDR3 has 14 residues. Germline-derived CDR1 and CDR2 are MDHEN and SYDVKM. After removal of 8 bases from V and 8 bases from J, the junction contained 14 bases not matched to a gene. The CDR3 coding sequence is TGTGCCAGCTGGGACCGGACAGGGCGGGTCAAGCAGTACTTC. It codes for CASWDRTGRVKQYF.

The chain has TRBV28 and TRBJ2-3; possible D gene TRBD2, 5 bases. The V gene lost 7 bases and the J gene lost 4 bases, with 12 bases spanning the gap. This CDR3 has 13 residues. Per the germline V gene, CDR1 is MDHEN and CDR2 is SYDVKM. The CDR3 sequence is CASMPPRADTQYF. The CDR3 region has the DNA TGTGCCAGCATGCCCCCGAGGGCAGATACGCAGTATTTT.

A few counts support this clone. The chain combines TRBV12-3 or TRBV12-4 with TRBJ1-2; 9 bases map to TRBD1. V trimming: 2 bases; J trimming: 1 base; junction bases outside the gene matches: 8. The CDR3 is 17 residues long. The CDR3 is CASSLLLQGAGNYGYTF. DNA of the CDR3: TGTGCCAGCAGTTTATTACTACAGGGGGCTGGTAACTATGGCTACACCTTC.

This clone was found a few times. This rearrangement joins TRBV12-3 or TRBV12-4 to TRBJ2-7; D is unclear. This CDR3 comprises 12 residues. Trimming stripped 3 bases from V and 4 bases from J, with 7 bases between. The CDR3 region has the DNA TGTGCCAGCAGTTTGGGCAGTTACGAGCAGTACTTC. Encoded protein: CASSLGSYEQYF.

Sample share makes this clone medium-sized. The rearrangement uses TRBV19 and TRBJ2-7; TRBD2 aligns across 8 bases. After removal of 8 bases from V and 6 bases from J, the junction contained 3 bases not matched to a gene. The length of the CDR3 is 11 residues. In germline, CDR1 is LNHDA, CDR2 SQIVND (reference sequence). CDR3 residues: CASLAGGEQYF. The CDR3 DNA reads TGTGCCAGTCTAGCGGGCGGCGAGCAGTACTTC.

This clone was recorded many times. The V call is TRBV14, the J call TRBJ2-5; tentatively, D is TRBD2 (6 bases). The CDR3 spans 16 residues. The V gene lost 0 bases and the J gene lost 2 bases, with 13 bases spanning the gap. In germline, CDR1 is SGHDN, CDR2 FVKESK. CDR3: CASSQEGQRVQETQYF. The CDR3 nucleotides read TGTGCCAGCAGCCAAGAAGGTCAGCGGGTTCAAGAGACCCAGTACTTC.

V is TRBV2 and J is TRBJ2-7, with D unresolved. The germline CDR1 and CDR2 sequences are SNHLY and FYNNEI. The CDR3 is 16 residues long. V was pared by 6 bases and J by 0 bases, with 18 bases between. In DNA, the CDR3 is TGTGCCAGCAGGAGCGCCCTTTTGAGGATCTCCTACGAGCAGTACTTC. Translated, it gives CASRSALLRISYEQYF.

The sample holds one count of this clone. This chain links TRBV5-1 with TRBJ2-7; D is unresolved. This CDR3 spans 13 amino acids. Trimming cost V 5 bases and J 2 bases, with 11 bases left between them. Germline V gives CDR1 SGHRS, CDR2 YFSETQ. CDR3 loop: CASRPNPTYEQYF. The CDR3 bases are TGCGCCAGCAGGCCCAACCCAACCTACGAGCAGTACTTC.

This clone was counted at least ten times. This may stem from a read error, because a much larger clone lies one nucleotide away. V gene TRBV2 combines with J gene TRBJ2-7; maybe TRBD2 (7 bases). CDR1 and CDR2 (germline): SNHLY, FYNNEI. This CDR3 has 13 residues. The chain's CDR3 is CASSEAGGAEQCF. For the CDR3, the DNA is TGTGCCAGCAGTGAAGCGGGGGGGGCCGAGCAGTGCTTC.